These 8 T cell receptor beta chains were sequenced from one sample in a study of T cell clonotyping in hematopoietic cell transplantation. Sequenced by immunoSEQ multiplex PCR; TCRdb stores in-frame clones only, minus some. Counted here are 15,000 to 20,000 clones, approximately 79% occurring once; the ten biggest clones make up about 15%. Sequencing input: peripheral blood mononuclear cells. The source is a man in his 60s in good health. Some clones in this sample may be carry-over from other donors' samples.

V and J are TRBV6-6 and TRBJ2-7; the D gene is possibly TRBD1 (6 bases). CDR1 MNHNY and CDR2 SVGAGI come from the germline V gene (reference sequence). Trimming cost V 2 bases and J 0 bases, with 14 bases left between them. The length of the CDR3 is 16 residues. The CDR3 nucleotides are TGTGCCAGCAGTTACCGACAGGTGAGGAACTCCTACGAGCAGTACTTC. Protein: CASSYRQVRNSYEQYF.

The genes are TRBV2 and TRBJ1-2; tentatively, D is TRBD1 (6 bases). The CDR3 runs 13 residues. The germline V gene encodes CDR1 SNHLY and CDR2 FYNNEI. CDR3 nucleotides: TGTGTCACCGCGTCCCGGGGGGCTTTGGGCTACACCTTC. Residues: CVTASRGALGYTF.

The chain uses TRBV2 and TRBJ1-5; 10 bases line up with TRBD1. The germline gives CDR1 SNHLY, CDR2 FYNNEI. The CDR3 consists of 15 residues. V shed 6 bases and J 6 bases; nucleotides not matched to a gene: 8. The DNA for the CDR3 is TGTGCCAGCAGGTCCGGGACAGGGGCTTTTCAGCCCCAGCATTTT. Its translation is CASRSGTGAFQPQHF.

This chain connects TRBV5-1 to TRBJ2-7; unclear D gene. Trimming took 3 bases from V and 0 from J, leaving 13 bases between them. This CDR3 spans 15 amino acids. In germline, CDR1 is SGHRS, CDR2 YFSETQ. The CDR3 region is CASSSPHATSYEQYF. The CDR3 DNA sequence: TGCGCCAGCAGCTCTCCCCATGCAACCTCCTACGAGCAGTACTTC.

This rearrangement joins TRBV19 to TRBJ1-2; D remains unclear. The CDR3 consists of 13 residues. V was pared by 5 bases and J by 7 bases, with 14 bases between. CDR1 and CDR2 from the germline V gene are LNHDA and SQIVND (reference sequence). The CDR3 region has the DNA TGTGCCAGTAGTCGGGAGGGAAGTAGTGGCTACACCTTC. Its translation: CASSREGSSGYTF.

About this clone itself: At one boundary the junction diverges from the germline segment, which might be a read error. This sequence joins TRBV2 and TRBJ2-5; D is unclear. Germline V gene data show CDR1 as SNHLY and CDR2 as FYNNEI. The CDR3 totals 11 residues. Here the CDR3 reads CAGSVFETQYF. The CDR3 DNA reads as TGTGCCGGCAGTGTATTTGAGACCCAGTACTTC.

A single count supports this clone. This chain links TRBV6-5 with TRBJ2-5, with D unresolved. Between the trimmed V and J ends, which lost 6 bases and 4 bases, there was a span of 12 bases. The CDR3 loop spans 13 amino acids. In germline, CDR1 is MNHEY, CDR2 SVGAGI. Here the CDR3 reads CASRTPGGETQYF. CDR3 in DNA: TGTGCCAGCAGGACACCCGGCGGAGAGACCCAGTACTTC.

The J gene is TRBJ1-2, the V gene TRBV30; TRBD1 matches at 9 bases. CDR3 length: 13 residues. V dropped 5 bases and J dropped 2; count of bases not matched to a gene: 3. Germline V gene data show CDR1 as GTSNPN and CDR2 as SVGIG (reference sequence). CDR3 protein: CAWGTGKNYGYTF. The DNA of the CDR3 is TGTGCCTGGGGGACAGGGAAGAACTATGGCTACACCTTC.